There are a few counts of the clone carrying this T cell receptor (beta chain). Its matching antigen is unknown. For sequencing, patients were chosen who had shown expansion of CD8+CD57+ cells by flow cytometry. CDR3 and TCR beta VDJ profiling relied on genomic DNA as the template. One entry per CDR3 protein, called by TCRdb with MiXCR from the reads. The table lists about half a million distinct CDR3 sequences, around 30% of them singletons, with 0.82% in the top ten. The data belong to a study of CD8+CD57+ T cells in acquired aplastic anemia. Study-level findings and limits: In common between the patients and the controls were around 29 CD8+ CDR3 sequences.

CDR3 length: 14 residues. V lost 0 bases and J 3 bases, leaving 8 bases between the germline ends. Germline V gene data show CDR1 as SGDLS and CDR2 as YYNGEE. This sequence joins TRBV9 and TRBJ2-3; no definite D call. Specimen: sorted CD4+, CD8+, or CD8+CD57+ T cells (not recorded which) from PBMCs. The clonotype originates from a human donor with aplastic anemia. This CDR3 is CASSVGDATDTQYF. CDR3 in DNA: TGTGCCAGCAGCGTAGGAGACGCAACAGATACGCAGTATTTT.